Sequencing of this TCR beta chain was carried out in a study of T cells in localized non-small cell lung cancer (dated by TCRdb to the early 2020s). Broadly, across the study: Comparing tumors with uninvolved tumor-adjacent lungs, the study looked at the T cell repertoires of fewer than 250 patients with early-stage NSCLC. NSCLC patients had a mean age of approximately 66 years, and 129 were male and 107 female. The cohort was made up of hundreds of treatment-naive NSCLC patients whose localized lung tumors had been resected. The paper's findings and limits, for the study overall: Uninvolved tumor-adjacent lung showed the highest T cell clonality, higher than tumor, which suggests more focused antigenic responses in the uninvolved tumor-adjacent lung. Because multi-region tumor sequencing was not performed, intratumor heterogeneity could not be ruled out. Longer overall survival was associated with higher blood T cell density, whereas shorter survival was associated with higher adjacent-lung clonality. Since the design was exploratory, TCR variables were selected using unadjusted p-values with no false-discovery rate correction. Of the top 100 tumor clones, a median of roughly 57 were detected in paired uninvolved adjacent lung; around 27 were also among that lung's top 100.

Trimming takes 5 bases off V and 7 bases off J; junction bases not matched to a gene: 13. The germline V gene sets CDR1 to SGHRS and CDR2 to YFSETQ. The CDR3 covers 15 residues, taking in both the cysteine and the phenylalanine. Only the CDR3 portion is preserved as DNA: 45 bases, with reading frame beginning at the first base. The immunoSEQ Assay was used to sequence TCR beta CDR3 regions from DNA. In the paper's pipeline: To compute T cell density, TCR beta template counts were normalized to usable DNA, which was estimated by amplifying housekeeping genes. Richness was estimated with the preseqR package, extrapolating to 400,000 templates for PBMC samples and 120,000 templates for tissue samples. Clonality was calculated as one minus Pielou's evenness. Tissue-enriched TCRs were identified by differential abundance testing using productive amino-acid clonotypes, minimum total count 5 and alpha 0.1. Repertoire overlap between compartments was quantified with the Jaccard Index and Morisita Overlap Index. GLIPH grouped TCR beta CDR3s together with public tetramer-defined viral CDR3s, and a viral motif had to include at least three viral sequences and also show V-gene enrichment. TCRdb obtained this table from immuneACCESS and retained in-frame rearrangements with V and J assigned. These tables miss some clones; where compared with another copy, unresolved V genes account for less than half of the shortfall, and the remainder is unexplained. V, J and clone size reflect that table, while D and trimming were determined from the DNA. The sample profile shows 75,000 to 95,000 clones; around three quarters of them were found once. Of the sample, 15% to 20% falls within the top ten clones.

As regards this clone: No antigen is known for it. It has no much larger one-base neighbor in the sample; base qualities were not kept.

At diagnosis, tumor, uninvolved tumor-adjacent lung and peripheral blood were collected and then preserved as a mix of FFPE and fresh-frozen material. For TCR repertoire profiling, blood samples were analyzed as peripheral blood mononuclear cells. The origin of this receptor is a man between 40 and 75 years old with stage II squamous cell lung carcinoma. The chain employs TRBV5-1 and TRBJ2-3, and 7 bases in between align with TRBD1. The sequencing used PBMCs, collected before any cancer treatment. The CDR3 is CASSRETTGAHTQYF. The DNA sequence reads TGCGCCAGCAGTCGGGAAACAACAGGGGCCCATACGCAGTATTTT.